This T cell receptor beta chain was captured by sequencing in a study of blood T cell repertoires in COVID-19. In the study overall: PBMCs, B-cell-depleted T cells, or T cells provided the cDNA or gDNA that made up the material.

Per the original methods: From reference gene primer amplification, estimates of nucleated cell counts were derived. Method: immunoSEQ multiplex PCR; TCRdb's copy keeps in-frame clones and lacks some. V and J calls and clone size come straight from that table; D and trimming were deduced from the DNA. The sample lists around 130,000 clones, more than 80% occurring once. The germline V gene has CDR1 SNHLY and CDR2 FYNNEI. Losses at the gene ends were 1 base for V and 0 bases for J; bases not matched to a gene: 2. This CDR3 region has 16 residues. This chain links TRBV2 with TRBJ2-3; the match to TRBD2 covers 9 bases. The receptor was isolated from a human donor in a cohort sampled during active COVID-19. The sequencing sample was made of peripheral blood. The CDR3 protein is CASSEGTSASTDTQYF. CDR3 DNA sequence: TGTGCCAGCAGTGAAGGGACTAGCGCTAGCACAGATACGCAGTATTTT.